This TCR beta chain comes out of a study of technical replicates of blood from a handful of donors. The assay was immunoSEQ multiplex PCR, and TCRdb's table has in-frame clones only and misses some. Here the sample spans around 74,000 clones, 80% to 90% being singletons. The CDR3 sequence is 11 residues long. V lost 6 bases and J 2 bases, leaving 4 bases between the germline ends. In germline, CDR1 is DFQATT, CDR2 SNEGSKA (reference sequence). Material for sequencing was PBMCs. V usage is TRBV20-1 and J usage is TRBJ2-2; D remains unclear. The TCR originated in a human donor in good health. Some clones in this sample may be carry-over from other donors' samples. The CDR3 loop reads CSATNTGELFF. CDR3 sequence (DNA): TGCAGTGCCACTAACACCGGGGAGCTGTTTTTT.